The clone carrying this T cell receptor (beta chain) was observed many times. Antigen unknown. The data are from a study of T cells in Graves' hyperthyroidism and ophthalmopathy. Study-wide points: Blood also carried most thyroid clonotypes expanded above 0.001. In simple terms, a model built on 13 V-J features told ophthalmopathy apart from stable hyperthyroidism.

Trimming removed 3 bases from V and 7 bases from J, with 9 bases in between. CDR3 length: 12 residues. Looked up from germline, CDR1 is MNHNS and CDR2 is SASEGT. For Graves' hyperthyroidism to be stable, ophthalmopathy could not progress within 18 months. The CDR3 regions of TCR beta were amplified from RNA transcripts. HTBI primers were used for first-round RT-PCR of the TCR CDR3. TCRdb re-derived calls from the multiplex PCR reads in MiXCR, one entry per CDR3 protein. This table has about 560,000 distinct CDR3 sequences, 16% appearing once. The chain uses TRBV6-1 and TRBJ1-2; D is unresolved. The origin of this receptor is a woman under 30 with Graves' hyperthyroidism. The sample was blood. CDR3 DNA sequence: TGTGCCAGCAGTGACTTGGGCGGTGGCTACACCTTC. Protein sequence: CASSDLGGGYTF.